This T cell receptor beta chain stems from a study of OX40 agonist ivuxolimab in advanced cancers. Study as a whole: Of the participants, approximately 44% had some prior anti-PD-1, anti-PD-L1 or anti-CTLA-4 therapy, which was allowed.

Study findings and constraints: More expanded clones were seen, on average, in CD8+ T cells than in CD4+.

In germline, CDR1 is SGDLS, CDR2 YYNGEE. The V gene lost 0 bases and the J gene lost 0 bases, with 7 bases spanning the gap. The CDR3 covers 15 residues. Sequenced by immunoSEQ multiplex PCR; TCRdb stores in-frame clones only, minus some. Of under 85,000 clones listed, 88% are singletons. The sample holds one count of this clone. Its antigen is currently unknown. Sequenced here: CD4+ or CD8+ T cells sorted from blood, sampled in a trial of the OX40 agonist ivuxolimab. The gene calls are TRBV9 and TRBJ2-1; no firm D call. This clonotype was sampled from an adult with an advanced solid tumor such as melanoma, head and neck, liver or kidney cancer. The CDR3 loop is CASSVGLDSYNEQFF. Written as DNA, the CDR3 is TGTGCCAGCAGCGTAGGTTTGGACTCCTACAATGAGCAGTTCTTC.